This TCR beta chain was captured in a study of high-grade serous ovarian cancer treatment subgroups. The overall study: Samples averaged approximately 15,000 reads and some 7,500 unique TCR beta rearrangements.

This clone was detected only a few times. Tumor samples were obtained before definitive surgery or chemotherapy. Method: immunoSEQ multiplex PCR; TCRdb's copy keeps in-frame clones and lacks some. The sample holds some 33,000 clones; approximately 81% are singletons and the top ten take around 3.3%. The CDR3 consists of 15 residues. The V end was cut by 4 bases, the J end by 9 bases, with 20 bases between. The germline V gene encodes CDR1 SGHRS and CDR2 YFSETQ. Sequencing used tumor tissue. The TCR comes from a human donor with high-grade serous ovarian cancer. The chain combines TRBV5-1 with TRBJ1-3; possible D gene TRBD1, 5 bases. Here the CDR3 DNA reads TGCGCCAGCAGCGTGGGACTGACGAGGGGCGGCACCATATATTTT. Its protein product is CASSVGLTRGGTIYF. The whole variable domain, remainder taken from reference TRBV5-1 and TRBJ1-3, is KAGVTQTPRYLIKTRGQQVTLSCSPISGHRSVSWYQQTPGQGLQFLFEYFSETQRNKGNFPGRFSGRQFSNSRSEMNVSTLELGDSALYLCASSVGLTRGGTIYFGEGSWLTVV.